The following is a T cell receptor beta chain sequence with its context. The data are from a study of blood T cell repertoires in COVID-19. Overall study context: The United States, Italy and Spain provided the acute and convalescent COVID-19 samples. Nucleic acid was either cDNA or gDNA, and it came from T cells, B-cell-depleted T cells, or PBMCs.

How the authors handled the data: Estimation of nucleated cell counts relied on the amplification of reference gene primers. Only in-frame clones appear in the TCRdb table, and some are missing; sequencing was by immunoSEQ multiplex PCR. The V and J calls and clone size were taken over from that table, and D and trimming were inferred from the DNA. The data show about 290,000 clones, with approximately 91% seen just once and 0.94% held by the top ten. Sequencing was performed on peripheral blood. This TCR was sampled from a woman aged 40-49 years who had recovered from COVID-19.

In nucleotides, the CDR3 is TGTGCCAGCAGCGGACAGGGGAGGGAGACCCAGTACTTC. Protein product: CASSGQGRETQYF. This chain links TRBV9 with TRBJ2-5, with 8 nucleotides matching TRBD1. The V gene's germline CDR1 is SGDLS and CDR2 YYNGEE. CDR3 length: 13 residues. Trimming removed 3 bases from V and 5 bases from J; junction bases left unmatched: 3.